The rows below give T cell receptor beta chains drawn from one sample of a study of response to subunit inactivated influenza vaccine. TCRdb re-derived calls from the RT-PCR reads in MiXCR, one entry per CDR3 protein. The sample holds about 830,000 distinct CDR3 sequences, roughly 18% seen once. The sequences come from PBMCs from blood, collected roughly 5 days after vaccination. The receptors were sampled from a man in his fifties or sixties who received an inactivated influenza vaccine. The conserved cysteine and the conserved F or W are not part of the CDR3 here. Fields, in order: J gene, V gene, CDR3 protein.

TRBJ2-1,TRBV9,ASSGGLAAGNEQF
TRBJ2-7,TRBV7-2,ASSLPEWDEQY
TRBJ1-2,TRBV29-1,SVVGGTFYGYT
TRBJ1-2,TRBV5-1,ASSKRQGDGYT
TRBJ1-6,TRBV12-3/TRBV12-4,ASKNRGEVSPLH
TRBJ2-7,TRBV6-1,ASSSQGAPTYEQY
TRBJ1-1,TRBV12-3/TRBV12-4,ASSEGSWVGTEAF
TRBJ2-7,TRBV3-1,ASSHPVGTGAYEQY
TRBJ2-1,TRBV20-1,SAPPSQGVAWEQF
TRBJ2-1,TRBV9,ASSVRGGAGQF
TRBJ2-2,TRBV9,ASSAAGPSRGELF
TRBJ1-2,TRBV7-2,ASSLIATGLRGYT
TRBJ2-3,TRBV6-1,ASRSRTGVTVARDTQY
TRBJ2-1,TRBV24-1,ATSNGYNEQF
TRBJ1-1,TRBV10-3,AISSMNTEAF
TRBJ2-3,TRBV5-5,ASSFFFSGGSTDTQY
TRBJ2-1,TRBV10-3,AISEYGGRGQF
TRBJ2-5,TRBV20-1,SARDGRGNQETQY
TRBJ2-5,TRBV29-1,SVEGWFGTETQY
TRBJ2-1,TRBV5-1,ASSLARRRSFNEQF
TRBJ2-7,TRBV7-9,ASSLIGRGYEQY
TRBJ2-7,TRBV3-1,ASSQSGQGTEQY
TRBJ1-1,TRBV7-6,ASSLVPPRRTNTEAF
TRBJ1-5,TRBV6-1,ASSAIFDVNQPQH
TRBJ2-1,TRBV5-1,ASSGTSGTNNEQF
TRBJ2-2,TRBV20-1,SAPGSRMNTGELF
TRBJ2-5,TRBV11-3,ASSFRLFRTEY
TRBJ2-5,TRBV4-2,ASSPPGLETQY
TRBJ1-4,TRBV13,ASSSRTARGPNEKLF
TRBJ2-2,TRBV27,ASSLSGSVGGELF
TRBJ2-1,TRBV28,ASSLGLAGVKFYNEQF
TRBJ2-1,TRBV5-4,ASSSGTSGRNGGEEF
TRBJ2-1,TRBV10-3,AIAAGTLNEQF
TRBJ1-1,TRBV6-2/TRBV6-3,ASSAGPALEAF
TRBJ2-1,TRBV24-1,ATSDSTRSPYNEQF
TRBJ1-5,TRBV2,ASTARAPLWNQPQH
TRBJ1-2,TRBV12-3/TRBV12-4,ASSPGSAGNYGYT
TRBJ2-3,TRBV2,VSMQQGGADTQY
TRBJ1-5,TRBV7-2,ASSFGTGNNQPQH
TRBJ1-2,TRBV28,ASQTGSYGYT
TRBJ2-7,TRBV20-1,SATKLGGEYEQY